Each of the 21 T cell receptor beta chains below was sequenced from the same sample in a study of shared clonotypes between healthy human individuals. Profiled with immunoSEQ multiplex PCR; TCRdb holds only in-frame clones, not every one. The sample lists 850,000 to 1,200,000 clones, roughly 70% occurring once. Specimen: memory CD4+ T cells sorted from blood. This sample's subset: CD45RA-negative fraction. The receptors come from a man aged 18 to 30 in good health.

The table lists this clone with a few counts. This CDR3 reads CASSYRTGNGYTF. CDR3 coding DNA: TGTGCCAGCTCATACCGGACAGGGAATGGCTACACCTTC. This rearrangement joins TRBV18 to TRBJ1-2, with 8 bases fitting TRBD1. V lost 5 bases and J lost 6; bases outside the gene matches: 5. The CDR3 is 13 amino acids. Germline lookup yields CDR1 KGHSH and CDR2 LQKENI.

The chain employs TRBV5-1 and TRBJ2-2; D gene unclear. Trimming cost V 0 bases and J 7 bases, with 13 bases left between them. This CDR3 is 15 amino acids long. Looked up from germline, CDR1 is SGHRS and CDR2 is YFSETQ. Here the CDR3 reads CASSLGTALGGELFF. In nucleotides, the CDR3 is TGCGCCAGCAGCTTGGGGACCGCCCTAGGCGGGGAGCTGTTTTTT.

The chain employs TRBV5-1 and TRBJ2-1; 11 positions agree with TRBD2. V lost 5 bases and J lost 6; bases outside the gene matches: 7. The CDR3 covers 15 residues. Per germline, CDR1 SGHRS and CDR2 YFSETQ. CDR3 sequence (DNA): TGCGCCAGCAGGGACCAGGGACTAGCGGTCAATGAGCAGTTCTTC. It encodes CASRDQGLAVNEQFF.

This rearrangement joins TRBV14 to TRBJ2-7, with D perhaps matching TRBD1 (6 bases). V lost 0 bases and J lost 2, with 11 bases in between. The CDR3 consists of 15 residues. Germline-derived CDR1 and CDR2 are SGHDN and FVKESK. The CDR3 sequence is CASSQETGHPYEQYF. The CDR3 nucleotides are TGTGCCAGCAGCCAAGAAACAGGGCATCCCTACGAGCAGTACTTC.

The J gene is TRBJ1-6, the V gene TRBV4-1; unclear D gene. Germline-derived CDR1 and CDR2 are MGHRA and YSYEKL. This CDR3 comprises 15 residues. V lost 4 bases and J lost 5, with 12 bases in between. CDR3 in DNA: TGCGCCAGCAGCCCCACTTCGACGGATAATTCACCCCTCCACTTT. This sequence encodes CASSPTSTDNSPLHF.

The chain uses TRBV30 and TRBJ2-1; D might be TRBD1 or TRBD2, each matching 5 bases. Germline V gives CDR1 GTSNPN, CDR2 SVGIG (reference sequence). Trimming left V 4 bases short and J 9 bases short, with 13 bases between. The CDR3 is 12 residues long. The CDR3, as DNA: TGTGCCTGGAATCAGGGACGGGGTGAGCAGTTCTTC. It yields the protein CAWNQGRGEQFF. The whole variable domain, filled in from reference TRBV30 and TRBJ2-1, reads SQTIHQWPATLVQPVGSPLSLECTVEGTSNPNLYWYRQAAGRGLQLLFYSVGIGQISSEVPQNLSASRPQDRQFILSSKKLLLSDSGFYLCAWNQGRGEQFFGPGTRLTVL.

This clone was found a few times. V usage is TRBV7-6 and J usage is TRBJ2-1, with 11 bases identical to TRBD2. Germline V gene data show CDR1 as SGHVS and CDR2 as FNYEAQ. Unmatched junction bases numbered 3, after V lost 0 bases and J lost 8 bases. The CDR3 runs to 15 residues. CDR3 nucleotide sequence: TGTGCCAGCAGCTTAGCTAGCGGGGGGGCTTATGAGCAGTTCTTC. Amino acids: CASSLASGGAYEQFF.

The chain combines TRBV5-1 with TRBJ2-7; TRBD2 agrees at 13 bases. Germline CDR1 is SGHRS and CDR2 is YFSETQ. CDR3 length: 17 residues. The J segment lost 3 bases and the V segment lost 4 bases, leaving 10 bases of the junction unmatched. In DNA, the CDR3 is TGCGCCAGCAGCCCAGGACTAGCGGGAGCGCTCTACTACGAGCAGTACTTC. Its protein is CASSPGLAGALYYEQYF.

DNA for the CDR3: TGTGCCAGCAGCTTGACTAGGGGAACTAGCGGGAGTCGGTACAATGAGCAGTTCTTC. Translated, it gives CASSLTRGTSGSRYNEQFF. The chain combines TRBV13 with TRBJ2-1, with TRBD2 identical over 11 bases. The V gene end was trimmed by 3 bases and the J gene end by 4 bases; junction bases not matched to a gene: 14. CDR1 and CDR2 from the germline V gene are PRHDT and FYEKMQ (reference sequence). This CDR3 has 19 amino acids.

This chain joins TRBV28 and TRBJ2-1; D possibly corresponds to TRBD2 (5 bases). The germline V and J ends were trimmed by 7 bases and 5 bases, with 18 bases remaining between them. Germline lookup yields CDR1 MDHEN and CDR2 SYDVKM. The length of the CDR3 is 15 residues. The CDR3 region has the DNA TGTGCCAGCATACGTTGGGGAGAGAGAAACAATGAGCAGTTCTTC. Protein sequence: CASIRWGERNNEQFF.

This chain links TRBV30 with TRBJ1-5, with D possibly matching TRBD1 (5 bases). The CDR3 totals 14 residues. Trimming removed 1 base from V and 5 bases from J, with 12 bases in between. Germline V gene sequence: CDR1 GTSNPN, CDR2 SVGIG (reference sequence). The CDR3 coding sequence is TGTGCCTGGAGTGATCAGGGAGGGGATCAGCCCCAGCATTTT. Translation: CAWSDQGGDQPQHF.

This rearrangement joins TRBV6-1 to TRBJ1-4; perhaps TRBD1 as D (5 bases). CDR3 size: 14 residues. Trimming took 4 bases from V and 7 from J, leaving 13 bases between them. CDR1 MNHNS and CDR2 SASEGT come from the germline V gene. CDR3 region: CASSARAEGEKLFF. The CDR3 DNA sequence: TGTGCCAGCAGTGCCAGGGCGGAGGGTGAAAAACTGTTTTTT.

The chain combines TRBV6-5 with TRBJ2-7; 9 bases line up with TRBD1. Germline V gene data show CDR1 as MNHEY and CDR2 as SVGAGI. The CDR3 is 13 amino acids. J lost 7 bases, V lost 8 bases, and 9 bases had no gene match. The CDR3 loop reads CASGRQGVAEQYF. In DNA form, the CDR3 reads TGTGCCAGCGGAAGACAGGGGGTAGCGGAGCAGTACTTC.

This chain uses TRBV11-2 with TRBJ2-5; D unresolved. Trimming left V 3 bases short and J 1 base short, with 12 bases between. This CDR3 spans 15 amino acids. CDR1 and CDR2 (germline): SGHAT, FQNNGV. The CDR3 sequence: CASSFVRTAQETQYF. Written as DNA, the CDR3 is TGTGCCAGCAGCTTCGTAAGGACGGCCCAAGAGACCCAGTACTTC.

The chain has TRBV6-5 and TRBJ1-3; tentative D call: TRBD1 (5 bases). There are 14 residues in the CDR3. V was cut by 5 bases and J by 3 bases, with 11 bases left in between. The V gene's germline CDR1 is MNHEY and CDR2 SVGAGI. CDR3 sequence (DNA): TGTGCCAGCAGTACTGGGGGAGATGGAAACACCATATATTTT. Its translation is CASSTGGDGNTIYF.

This chain joins TRBV29-1 and TRBJ1-2, with D tentatively TRBD1 (6 bases). The CDR3 contains 17 residues. Germline values: CDR1 SQVTM, CDR2 ANQGSEA. V gave up 0 bases and J gave up 0 bases, with 17 bases separating them. The CDR3 region is CSVEDEGDTRTNYGYTF. CDR3 coding DNA: TGCAGCGTTGAAGACGAGGGGGACACCCGAACTAACTATGGCTACACCTTC.

The chain employs TRBV10-3 and TRBJ2-3; 9 bases map to TRBD2. Per the germline V gene, CDR1 is ENHRY and CDR2 is SYGVKD. V trimming: 10 bases; J trimming: 0 bases; junction bases outside the gene matches: 8. CDR3 size: 15 residues. The CDR3 region is CASRLAATSTDTQYF. Written as DNA, the CDR3 is TGTGCCAGCAGACTAGCGGCAACTAGCACAGATACGCAGTATTTT.

This sequence joins TRBV4-1 and TRBJ2-3; no clear D. From germline, CDR1 is MGHRA and CDR2 YSYEKL. Trimming cost V 2 bases and J 5 bases, with 11 bases left between them. There are 14 residues in the CDR3. This CDR3 reads CASSQPPGGDTQYF. CDR3 DNA sequence: TGCGCCAGCAGCCAACCCCCGGGCGGAGATACGCAGTATTTT.

J is TRBJ2-5 and V is TRBV27; TRBD2 is a possible D gene (5 bases). V shed 8 bases and J shed 5 bases, with 18 bases lying between them. The CDR3 runs 14 residues. Germline loops: CDR1 MNHEY, CDR2 SMNVEV (reference sequence). CDR3 amino acids: CASRTTQPGETQYF. As DNA, the CDR3 is TGTGCCAGCCGTACAACGCAGCCGGGGGAGACCCAGTACTTC.

Concerning this clone: Other nucleotide sequences in the sample specify the same CDR3. The V and J genes are TRBV19 and TRBJ2-7; 10 bases line up with TRBD2. CDR1 is LNHDA and CDR2 is SQIVND in the germline V gene (reference sequence). The J segment lost 1 base and the V segment lost 3 bases, leaving 6 bases of the junction unmatched. The CDR3 totals 16 residues. For the CDR3, the DNA is TGTGCCAGTAGTATGGGCCTAGCGGGGGCATCCTACGAGCAGTACTTC. Its translation is CASSMGLAGASYEQYF.

The V gene is TRBV19, the J gene TRBJ1-2; D remains unclear. Trimming left V 5 bases short and J 5 bases short, with 12 bases between. This CDR3 has 13 residues. Germline V lookup: CDR1 LNHDA, CDR2 SQIVND (reference sequence). The CDR3 DNA follows: TGTGCCAGTAGTGTGGACCTTGTATATGGCTACACCTTC. It specifies CASSVDLVYGYTF.